Below are 24 T cell receptor beta chains sequenced from a single sample in a study of blood T cells in healthy people across ages (dated by TCRdb to the mid-2010s). Library construction relied on 5' RACE. Sequencing was carried out with an Illumina HiSeq 2500. A second 7 to 11 cycle PCR used a sample-barcoded 5' primer and a J-beta primer mix. Through fastp at Q25 and MiXCR, TCRdb rebuilt clones from the public reads, retaining in-frame beta chains. Here each entry gathers all rows of one CDR3 protein and keeps the most common genes and DNA. This sample has about a million distinct CDR3 sequences in its table, and roughly two fifths of those were observed once. Of the sample, approximately 14% is held by the ten largest clones. Sequenced sample: blood. The receptors here all came from a young man in good health.

The rearrangement uses TRBV12-3 or TRBV12-4 and TRBJ1-1; perhaps TRBD1 as D (5 bases). The CDR3 covers 15 residues. V shed 3 bases and J shed 0 bases, with 11 bases lying between them. CDR3 protein: CASSFSRGMNTEAFF. CDR3 DNA sequence: TGTGCCAGCAGTTTTTCGAGGGGAATGAACACTGAAGCTTTCTTT.

A few counts support this clonotype. V usage is TRBV20-1 and J usage is TRBJ2-1; D gene ambiguous. Germline CDR1 and CDR2: DFQATT and SNEGSKA (reference sequence). V was trimmed by 8 bases and J by 4 bases, leaving 15 bases between them. The CDR3 totals 13 residues. CDR3 protein: CSSSRLEYNEQFF. The CDR3 bases are TGCAGTTCCAGTAGGCTCGAATACAATGAGCAGTTCTTC.

Only a few counts were recorded for this clonotype. This sequence joins TRBV27 and TRBJ2-3; 7 nucleotides agree with TRBD1. This CDR3 contains 17 residues. CDR1 is MNHEY, CDR2 SMNVEV, per germline (reference sequence). The V segment lost 6 bases and the J segment 3 bases; nucleotides outside the gene matches: 15. The CDR3 spells CASSWTGTATLTDTQYF. CDR3 DNA: TGTGCCAGCAGCTGGACCGGGACAGCCACCTTGACAGATACGCAGTATTTT.

For this clonotype: A read error is possible here, since a much larger clone lies one base away. J is TRBJ1-4 and V is TRBV10-3, with D hard to call. Germline V CDR1 and CDR2: ENHRY, SYGVKD. The CDR3 is 14 amino acids. The CDR3 bases are TGTGCCATCAGCCCGGACGGCCGAAATGAAAAACCGTTTTTT. This gives the protein CAISPDGRNEKPFF.

This clonotype was seen a handful of times. The chain recombines TRBV29-1 with TRBJ1-2; D is undetermined. The CDR3 covers 13 residues. Trimming stripped 3 bases from V and 8 bases from J, with 16 bases between. Germline CDR1 reads SQVTM; CDR2 reads ANQGSEA. The CDR3 DNA reads as TGCAGCGTTGAGGAGCCCATGGAAGGGGGCTACACCTTC. It codes for CSVEEPMEGGYTF.

The gene calls are TRBV12-3 or TRBV12-4 and TRBJ2-7; D perhaps matches TRBD2 (6 bases). The CDR3 spans 15 residues. V dropped 6 bases and J dropped 0 bases, with 15 bases sitting between them. DNA of the CDR3: TGTGCCAGCAGACCAAGACCCGGGAGCTCCTACGAGCAGTACTTC. Translation: CASRPRPGSSYEQYF.

Note on this clonotype: Germline and junction disagree at one end, which may indicate a read error. The chain combines TRBV7-9 with TRBJ2-6; TRBD2 is a possible D gene (5 bases). The CDR3 totals 17 residues. Germline lookup yields CDR1 SEHNR and CDR2 FQNEAQ (reference sequence). CDR3 bases: TGCGCCAGCAGCTTAGCGTGCACCAGCTCTGGGGCCAACGTCCTGACTTTC. This translates into CASSLACTSSGANVLTF.

This chain joins TRBV29-1 and TRBJ2-5; D may match TRBD1 or TRBD2 (6 bases each). V lost 4 bases, J lost 7 bases, and 19 bases lay in between. The CDR3 contains 14 residues. Per the germline V gene, CDR1 is SQVTM and CDR2 is ANQGSEA. The CDR3: CSVVGGPQGGTQYF. DNA for the CDR3: TGCAGCGTTGTTGGGGGGCCTCAGGGTGGGACCCAGTACTTC.

This clonotype was counted only a few times. The chain links TRBV7-8 to TRBJ2-1; no firm D call. This CDR3 has 14 residues. The V gene lost 2 bases and the J gene lost 3 bases, with 8 bases spanning the gap. Per germline, CDR1 SGHVS and CDR2 FQNEAQ. The CDR3 here is CASSLQSGYNEQFF. The DNA for the CDR3 is TGTGCCAGCAGCTTACAATCCGGCTACAATGAGCAGTTCTTC. Full variable domain (rest looked up from reference TRBV7-8 and TRBJ2-1): GAGVSQSPRYKVAKRGQDVALRCDPISGHVSLFWYQQALGQGPEFLTYFQNEAQLDKSGLPSDRFFAERPEGSVSTLKIQRTQQEDSAVYLCASSLQSGYNEQFFGPGTRLTVL.

This chain joins TRBV5-1 and TRBJ1-2, with no clear D. Looked up from germline, CDR1 is SGHRS and CDR2 is YFSETQ. The V end was cut by 0 bases, the J end by 4 bases, with 22 bases between. The CDR3 spans 18 residues. The CDR3 bases are TGCGCCAGCAGCTTGGAAGGAACGGCTGCCCCAGGACGCTATGGCTACACCTTC. Translating it yields CASSLEGTAAPGRYGYTF.

This clonotype was detected a few times. The rearrangement uses TRBV6-2 or TRBV6-3 and TRBJ1-5, with D hard to call. Trimming took 0 bases from V and 2 from J, leaving 8 bases between them. The CDR3 is made up of 15 amino acids. In germline, CDR1 is MNHEY, CDR2 SVGEGT. The CDR3 bases are TGTGCCAGCAGTTACTCTCGAACGGGCAATCAGCCCCAGCATTTT. Its protein is CASSYSRTGNQPQHF.

This clonotype was recorded a few times. The rearrangement uses TRBV6-2 or TRBV6-3 and TRBJ2-1; D not resolved. Germline values: CDR1 MNHEY, CDR2 SVGEGT. V was trimmed by 5 bases and J by 9 bases, leaving 11 bases between them. The CDR3 totals 12 residues. DNA of the CDR3: TGTGCCAGCAGTCGATCGGTAGGTGAGCAGTTCTTC. Protein sequence: CASSRSVGEQFF.

V is TRBV4-1 and J is TRBJ2-5; 7 bases map to TRBD1. The V segment lost 0 bases and the J segment 11 bases; nucleotides outside the gene matches: 18. CDR3 length equals 17 residues. The germline gives CDR1 MGHRA, CDR2 YSYEKL. The CDR3 region has the DNA TGCGCCAGCAGCCAAGATTGGACAGGAGGCTCCTACAATGAGCAGTACTTC. Translated, it gives CASSQDWTGGSYNEQYF.

The chain uses TRBV7-2 and TRBJ1-5, with 9 bases identical to TRBD1. This CDR3 region has 16 residues. The V segment lost 1 base and the J segment 4 bases; nucleotides outside the gene matches: 5. CDR1 and CDR2 from the germline V gene are SGHTA and FQGNSA. The CDR3 sequence: CASSLVGTGRNQPQHF. The CDR3 DNA reads TGTGCCAGCAGCTTAGTCGGGACAGGGAGGAATCAGCCCCAGCATTTT. Looking up the rest from reference TRBV7-2 and TRBJ1-5 gives the full variable domain: GAGVSQSPSNKVTEKGKDVELRCDPISGHTALYWYRQSLGQGLEFLIYFQGNSAPDKSGLPSDRFSAERTGGSVSTLTIQRTQQEDSAVYLCASSLVGTGRNQPQHFGDGTRLSIL.

Written as DNA, the CDR3 is TGTGCCAGCAGCCAAAAACAGGGCCCCAATGAGCAGTTCTTC. Translating gives CASSQKQGPNEQFF. The chain recombines TRBV6-6 with TRBJ2-1; TRBD1 is a possible D gene (6 bases). V lost 6 bases to trimming and J lost 6 bases, with 15 bases between them. The germline gives CDR1 MNHNY, CDR2 SVGAGI (reference sequence). The CDR3 has 14 residues.

This clonotype was seen a handful of times. The genes are TRBV5-5 and TRBJ2-5, with no clear D. CDR1 is SGHKS and CDR2 is YYEKEE in the germline V gene (reference sequence). This CDR3 is 14 amino acids long. The ends were cut back, 1 base at V and 2 bases at J, with 9 bases in the middle. CDR3 sequence: CASSLRVRQETQYF. CDR3 DNA: TGTGCCAGCAGCTTGAGGGTCAGGCAAGAGACCCAGTACTTC.

This chain links TRBV29-1 with TRBJ1-2; TRBD1 is a possible D gene (5 bases). V was pared by 3 bases and J by 0 bases, with 20 bases between. This CDR3 has 17 residues. Germline V CDR1 and CDR2: SQVTM, ANQGSEA. The CDR3 loop is CSVEWVSGTSPNYGYTF. DNA of the CDR3: TGCAGCGTTGAGTGGGTTTCCGGGACGTCCCCTAACTATGGCTACACCTTC.

The CDR3 sequence: CASSHLKAESYEQYF. The DNA for the CDR3 is TGTGCCAGCAGCCACTTAAAGGCGGAGTCCTACGAGCAGTACTTC. The genes are TRBV3-1 and TRBJ2-7; D unresolved. Trimming took 3 bases from V and 1 from J, leaving 13 bases between them. Germline V lookup: CDR1 LGHDT, CDR2 YNNKEL (reference sequence). This CDR3 has 15 residues.

This clonotype turned up a few times. The chain joins TRBV9 to TRBJ2-7, with 9 bases that match TRBD1. V shed 4 bases, J shed 5 bases, and the junction held 7 bases outside the gene matches. Germline V gene data show CDR1 as SGDLS and CDR2 as YYNGEE. The CDR3 is 14 amino acids. The CDR3 sequence: CASSPGQGIHEQYF. For the CDR3, the DNA is TGTGCCAGCAGCCCCGGACAGGGGATCCACGAGCAGTACTTC.

This clonotype was counted at least ten times. The chain couples TRBV4-1 to TRBJ2-1; 8 nucleotides match TRBD2. There are 15 residues in the CDR3. The V and J ends lost 4 bases and 3 bases, in that order; junction bases with no gene match: 5. In germline, CDR1 is MGHRA, CDR2 YSYEKL. In DNA, the CDR3 is TGCGCCAGCAGCCGGATGGGACTAGTCTACAATGAGCAGTTCTTC. It specifies CASSRMGLVYNEQFF.

The table lists this clonotype with a few counts. The chain recombines TRBV20-1 with TRBJ1-5, with a weak D call TRBD1 (5 bases). In germline, CDR1 is DFQATT, CDR2 SNEGSKA (reference sequence). The V end lost 0 bases, the J end lost 4 bases, and 7 bases lay between the germline ends. The CDR3 contains 13 residues. The DNA of the CDR3 is TGCAGTGCTAGAGATCGACAGAATCAGCCCCAGCATTTT. Translating it yields CSARDRQNQPQHF.

The genes are TRBV19 and TRBJ2-3; TRBD1 or TRBD2 may be the D gene (5 bases each). CDR1 is LNHDA and CDR2 is SQIVND in the germline V gene (reference sequence). The CDR3 totals 15 residues. V lost 1 base, J lost 0 bases, and 8 bases lay in between. CDR3 loop: CASSIAGRSTDTQYF. CDR3 in DNA: TGTGCCAGTAGTATAGCGGGGCGGAGCACAGATACGCAGTATTTT.

This clonotype was seen a handful of times. The V gene is TRBV27, the J gene TRBJ2-7, with 7 bases that match TRBD1. The CDR3 extends over 15 amino acids. Germline CDR1 MNHEY, CDR2 SMNVEV (reference sequence). J gave up 2 bases and V 3 bases, and 7 bases lay outside the gene matches. In DNA, the CDR3 is TGTGCCAGCAGTTTTGGGCAGGGGGTGGCCTACGAGCAGTACTTC. It is translated as CASSFGQGVAYEQYF.

This chain connects TRBV11-2 to TRBJ1-1; the D is unclear. The germline V and J ends were trimmed by 3 bases and 4 bases, with 15 bases remaining between them. The CDR3 covers 15 residues. Germline loops: CDR1 SGHAT, CDR2 FQNNGV. The CDR3 nucleotides are TGTGCCAGCAGCTTGCGGACGGGCGAACTCACTGAAGCTTTCTTT. Residues: CASSLRTGELTEAFF.